The clone carrying this T cell receptor (beta chain) was observed a single time. Its specificity is unknown. Clones were read by immunoSEQ multiplex PCR, and TCRdb kept only the in-frame ones, dropping some. Of about 68,000 clones in the sample, roughly 93% were seen once. CDR3 length equals 14 residues. J lost 5 bases, V lost 6 bases, and 5 bases had no gene match. Germline V gene sequence: CDR1 MNHEY, CDR2 SMNVEV (reference sequence). This specimen comes from a study of siplizumab effects on memory and regulatory T cells. Study-wide points: Fewer alloreactive sequences mapped to unstimulated CD4+ memory cells under siplizumab. Controls showed an average of roughly 25% Treg-derived mappable alloreactive CD4+ clones, while siplizumab showed under 80%. Confirmatory evidence of suppressive function in proliferating siplizumab-culture Tregs was not obtained. The diversity of naive T cells seemed greater than that of memory cells, and their alloresponse contribution seemed major.

V usage is TRBV27 and J usage is TRBJ1-2; the match to TRBD1 covers 11 bases. Sequenced sample: CD8+ T cells sorted from blood. The clonotype was recovered from a human donor in good health. CDR3 DNA sequence: TGTGCCAGCAGCTCCGGACAGGGGGCGTATGGCTACACCTTC. Its protein is CASSSGQGAYGYTF.